This TCR beta chain came from a study of shared T cell receptors in the human thymus. In germline, CDR1 is LNHNV, CDR2 YYDKDF (reference sequence). Trimming left V 1 base short and J 4 bases short, with 16 bases between. The CDR3 is made up of 16 amino acids. Assay used: immunoSEQ multiplex PCR; TCRdb lists only in-frame clones, some missing. The sample holds approximately 730,000 clones, 80% to 90% seen once. This same sample was also part of a study on human thymus T cells. This second report adds: Healthy Finnish infants undergoing corrective surgery for congenital heart defects were used as donors. Resections from corrective heart surgery provided thymus tissue. Across thymic and blood repertoires, the usage of V and J genes appeared to be biased. Highly overlapping thymic repertoires in unrelated individuals were reported by related research.

The receptor was derived from a girl less than two years old with a congenital heart defect. Sequences were obtained from thymocytes. The V call is TRBV15, the J call TRBJ1-2; tentative D call: TRBD1 (5 bases). CDR3 bases: TGTGCCACCAGCAGAGGGGCCAGGGTTCAACGCTATGGCTACACCTTC. Its translation: CATSRGARVQRYGYTF.